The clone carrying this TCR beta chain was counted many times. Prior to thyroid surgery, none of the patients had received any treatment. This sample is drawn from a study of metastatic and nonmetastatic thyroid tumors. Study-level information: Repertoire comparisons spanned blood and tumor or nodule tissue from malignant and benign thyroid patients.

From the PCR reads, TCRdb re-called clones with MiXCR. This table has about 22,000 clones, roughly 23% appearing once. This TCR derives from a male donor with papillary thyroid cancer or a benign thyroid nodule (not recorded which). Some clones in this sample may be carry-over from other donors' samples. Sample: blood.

DNA of the CDR3: TGCAGTGCTAGAGATGGGGGTAGAGACACTGAAGCTTTCTTT. Encoded protein: CSARDGGRDTEAFF. J is TRBJ1-1 and V is TRBV20-1; weak D call: TRBD1 (5 bases). This CDR3 region has 14 residues. Germline assignment: CDR1 DFQATT and CDR2 SNEGSKA (reference sequence). V was shortened by 0 bases and J by 3 bases, with 11 bases between the two germline ends.